The clone carrying this T cell receptor (beta chain) was observed a handful of times. Its specificity is unknown. The CDR3 runs 12 residues. V lost 5 bases and J 4 bases, leaving 11 bases between the germline ends. From germline, CDR1 is SQVTM and CDR2 ANQGSEA. This sample is part of a study of identical twins. Template switching created a universal primer site, and the cDNA included unique molecular identifiers. MiXCR was run by TCRdb on the 5' RACE reads, yielding one entry per CDR3 protein. The sample has 510,000 or so distinct CDR3 sequences, roughly 15% seen once. Findings of the study overall: Memory repertoires showed no such pattern, whereas abundant cord blood beta clonotypes carried fewer insertions.

The same specimen was also included in a second study, on yellow fever vaccine responses in identical twins. That report notes: In identical twins, vaccine T cell responses appeared partly shared and partly individual.

The specimen sequenced was CD4+ T cells sorted from blood. The TCR comes from a woman between 18 and 29 years old in good health. The genes are TRBV29-1 and TRBJ1-1, with D uncertain. The CDR3 DNA sequence: TGCAGCGTTAAAGGGCAAGGCACTGAAGCTTTCTTT. Translated: CSVKGQGTEAFF.